These 20 T cell receptor beta chains originate from one sample sequenced in a study of T cell repertoires in cytomegalovirus infection. These TCRs are of unknown antigen specificity. TCRdb passed the reads through MiXCR, listing each CDR3 protein once. The sample has about 71,000 distinct CDR3 sequences; 20% are singletons. The specimen was CD8+ T cells from cultured PBMCs, collected from culture after CMV antigen stimulation. The receptors stem from a human donor in good health (CMV status not recorded). Some clones in this sample may be carry-over from other donors' samples.

This clonotype was picked up a small number of times. The chain is built from TRBV7-9 and TRBJ2-3; D is ambiguous. The CDR3 is 15 residues long. Germline lookup yields CDR1 SEHNR and CDR2 FQNEAQ (reference sequence). Deletions cut 5 bases from V and 5 bases from J, with 17 bases between. The CDR3 is CASSGSDGWEDTQYF. CDR3 DNA sequence: TGTGCCAGCAGCGGAAGTGACGGGTGGGAAGATACGCAGTATTTT.

This clonotype has only a few counts. The chain is built from TRBV24-1 and TRBJ2-2; 9 nucleotides match TRBD1. The V segment lost 4 bases and the J segment 1 base; nucleotides outside the gene matches: 3. This CDR3 has 16 amino acids. Germline V lookup: CDR1 KGHDR, CDR2 SFDVKD. The DNA of the CDR3 is TGTGCCACCAGTGACGGACAGGGGCTGAACACCGGGGAGCTGTTTTTT. As protein: CATSDGQGLNTGELFF.

V usage is TRBV4-1 and J usage is TRBJ1-1; weak D call: TRBD1 (5 bases). Trimming pared 4 bases from V and 1 base from J, leaving 16 bases between. The CDR3 extends over 16 amino acids. The germline gives CDR1 MGHRA, CDR2 YSYEKL. The DNA of the CDR3 is TGCGCCAGCAGCCGCGCCCACGGGGCTGGGAACACTGAAGCTTTCTTT. This translates into CASSRAHGAGNTEAFF.

This clonotype was detected only a few times. The chain employs TRBV6-2 or TRBV6-3 and TRBJ2-1, with 7 bases that match TRBD2. Per germline, CDR1 MNHEY and CDR2 SVGEGT. This CDR3 is built from 17 residues. The V segment lost 8 bases and the J segment 2 bases; nucleotides outside the gene matches: 15. For the CDR3, the DNA is TGTGCCAGCCTTGAGGGCCTGCGGGGGTCGCCCTACAATGAGCAGTTCTTC. Encoded protein: CASLEGLRGSPYNEQFF.

This clonotype turned up a few times. The chain employs TRBV12-3 or TRBV12-4 and TRBJ1-1, with a tentative D call TRBD1 (6 bases). The V gene lost 4 bases and the J gene lost 3 bases, with 9 bases spanning the gap. There are 13 residues in the CDR3. The CDR3 DNA reads TGTGCCAGCAGTTGGAGGACAGACACTGAAGCTTTCTTT. As protein: CASSWRTDTEAFF.

The chain joins TRBV6-1 to TRBJ1-2; 8 bases are shared with TRBD1. V shed 2 bases, J shed 10 bases, and the junction held 6 bases outside the gene matches. CDR3 length equals 13 residues. Germline V gives CDR1 MNHNS, CDR2 SASEGT. The CDR3 region has the DNA TGTGCCAGCAGTGAAACAGGGGGGGCTGCCTACACCTTC. It translates to CASSETGGAAYTF.

This chain links TRBV4-3 with TRBJ1-1; D is ambiguous. The CDR3 has 14 amino acids. CDR1 is LGHNA, CDR2 YSLEER, per germline. Trimming cost V 5 bases and J 4 bases, with 14 bases left between them. CDR3 protein: CASSFRAPGTEAFF. DNA of the CDR3: TGCGCCAGCAGCTTCCGGGCCCCGGGCACTGAAGCTTTCTTT.

CDR3 nucleotides: TGTGCCAGCAGTTTAAACAGGGGTCTTGGCTACACCTTC. Translating it yields CASSLNRGLGYTF. V usage is TRBV28 and J usage is TRBJ1-2; 7 bases align to TRBD1. Looked up from germline, CDR1 is MDHEN and CDR2 is SYDVKM. The V and J ends lost 2 bases and 7 bases, in that order; junction bases with no gene match: 4. There are 13 residues in the CDR3.

This clonotype was detected a few times. The rearrangement joins TRBV6-8 to TRBJ2-7; 7 bases are a match to TRBD1. The CDR3 length is 14 residues. Trimming removed 6 bases from V and 3 bases from J; junction bases left unmatched: 8. The germline CDR1 and CDR2 sequences are MNHGY and SAAAGT. The CDR3 coding sequence is TGTGCCAGCAGCCACAGGGGCGCGGGCTACGAGCAGTACTTC. Translating gives CASSHRGAGYEQYF.

This clonotype has a count of ten or more. The chain recombines TRBV12-3 or TRBV12-4 with TRBJ1-2; unclear D gene. V dropped 7 bases and J dropped 3 bases, with 12 bases sitting between them. There are 13 residues in the CDR3. The CDR3 reads CASIQTSHYGYTF. The CDR3 DNA reads TGTGCCAGCATCCAGACTTCTCACTATGGCTACACCTTC.

This clonotype has just a few counts. The chain is built from TRBV7-2 and TRBJ2-3, with 13 bases identical to TRBD2. The length of the CDR3 is 16 residues. In germline, CDR1 is SGHTA, CDR2 FQGNSA. The V segment lost 5 bases and the J segment 5 bases; nucleotides outside the gene matches: 7. The CDR3: CASSALLAGGQDTQYF. The CDR3 bases are TGTGCCAGCAGCGCCTTACTAGCGGGGGGGCAAGATACGCAGTATTTT.

This clonotype was picked up a small number of times. The chain combines TRBV7-2 with TRBJ2-1, with a possible D match to TRBD2 (5 bases). This CDR3 region has 15 residues. From germline, CDR1 is SGHTA and CDR2 FQGNSA. V was cut by 2 bases and J by 3 bases, with 11 bases left in between. The CDR3 sequence: CASSLLWTDYNEQFF. The CDR3 DNA is TGTGCCAGCAGCTTACTTTGGACTGACTACAATGAGCAGTTCTTC.

The chain uses TRBV11-2 and TRBJ2-1; D ambiguous. The CDR3 is 11 residues long. The V end was cut by 5 bases, the J end by 9 bases, with 8 bases between. The germline gives CDR1 SGHAT, CDR2 FQNNGV. Here the CDR3 DNA reads TGTGCCAGCAGCGAGGTAGGTGAGCAGTTCTTC. It codes for CASSEVGEQFF. Filled out from reference TRBV11-2 and TRBJ2-1, the complete variable domain reads EAGVAQSPRYKIIEKRQSVAFWCNPISGHATLYWYQQILGQGPKLLIQFQNNGVVDDSQLPKDRFSAERLKGVDSTLKIQPAKLEDSAVYLCASSEVGEQFFGPGTRLTVL.

This clonotype was observed a handful of times. The chain uses TRBV7-9 and TRBJ1-2; 9 bases are a match to TRBD1. CDR1 is SEHNR, CDR2 FQNEAQ, per germline (reference sequence). Unmatched junction bases numbered 7, after V lost 5 bases and J lost 6 bases. The CDR3 is 14 amino acids. The CDR3 here is CASSVTGGGDGYTF. The CDR3 DNA follows: TGTGCCAGCAGCGTTACAGGGGGCGGAGATGGCTACACCTTC.

The J gene is TRBJ2-1, the V gene TRBV6-2 or TRBV6-3; D is unclear. There are 15 residues in the CDR3. Germline assignment: CDR1 MNHEY and CDR2 SVGEGT. V was shortened by 6 bases and J by 8 bases, with 20 bases between the two germline ends. In DNA form, the CDR3 reads TGTGCCAGCAGCAGGACGTCGGTCGGATTCGATGAGCAGTTCTTC. Its protein product is CASSRTSVGFDEQFF.

The chain carries TRBV6-6 and TRBJ2-2; 7 positions match TRBD1. The CDR3 totals 19 residues. J lost 6 bases, V lost 5 bases, and 21 bases had no gene match. CDR1 is MNHNY and CDR2 is SVGAGI in the germline V gene (reference sequence). The CDR3 sequence: CASSADQILPGQSAGELFF. The CDR3 bases are TGTGCCAGCAGTGCGGACCAGATTTTGCCGGGACAGAGTGCCGGGGAGCTGTTTTTT.

This clonotype was detected a few times. V is TRBV6-4 and J is TRBJ2-1; TRBD1 matches at 7 bases. CDR3 size: 15 residues. V dropped 2 bases and J dropped 2; count of bases not matched to a gene: 3. CDR1 is MRHNA, CDR2 SNTAGT, per germline. The CDR3 reads CASSDLGGTYNEQFF. CDR3 DNA: TGTGCCAGCAGTGACCTAGGGGGCACCTACAATGAGCAGTTCTTC.

The V call is TRBV7-6, the J call TRBJ2-3; 8 nucleotides align to TRBD1. The CDR3 sequence is 16 residues long. J lost 1 base, V lost 5 bases, and 8 bases had no gene match. The germline gives CDR1 SGHVS, CDR2 FNYEAQ. The CDR3 sequence: CASSPFRGQGTDTQYF. The CDR3 region has the DNA TGTGCCAGCAGCCCATTTAGGGGACAGGGCACAGATACGCAGTATTTT.

This clonotype was detected a few times. The chain joins TRBV5-6 to TRBJ2-7; 11 positions agree with TRBD1. The CDR3 runs to 15 residues. Germline CDR1 SGHDT, CDR2 YYEEEE. V dropped 2 bases and J dropped 5; count of bases not matched to a gene: 6. CDR3 sequence: CASSFWTGGYNEQYF. The CDR3 nucleotides are TGTGCCAGCAGCTTTTGGACAGGGGGCTACAACGAGCAGTACTTC.

Only a few counts were recorded for this clonotype. The chain recombines TRBV6-4 with TRBJ1-1; D ambiguous. This CDR3 comprises 11 residues. V dropped 8 bases and J dropped 7 bases, with 11 bases sitting between them. Germline V gene sequence: CDR1 MRHNA, CDR2 SNTAGT. This CDR3 is CASSTTLEAFF. The CDR3 DNA sequence: TGTGCCAGCTCCACCACCCTTGAAGCTTTCTTT.